This T cell receptor (beta chain) appears in the sequencing data of a study of T-cell memory formation after mild COVID-19. Findings and limits, study-wide: The authors did not confirm SARS-CoV-2 specificity of second-wave clones peaking day 37. The main location of contracting CD4+ clones was CM and EM, and that of contracting CD8+ clones was EMRA.

In its sample, this clonotype was seen a few times. No antigen is known for it. CDR3 length: 14 residues. The V gene lost 5 bases and the J gene lost 7 bases, with 15 bases spanning the gap. Germline V gives CDR1 SEHNR, CDR2 FQNEAQ (reference sequence). TCRdb ran MiXCR on the 5' RACE reads and lists one entry per CDR3 protein. Of about 340,000 distinct CDR3 sequences in the sample, about an eighth are singletons; the top ten hold about a fifth. Source material: PBMCs or a T cell subset sorted from them (not recorded which). This clonotype was obtained from a man between 18 and 29 years old who had mild COVID-19 (a few samples of this study predate the infection). Cell type and time point are not known. The chain employs TRBV7-9 and TRBJ1-5; D may be TRBD1 (6 bases). The CDR3 DNA reads TGTGCCAGCAGCGCCATGACAGGCTCCCAGCCCCAGCATTTT. Protein product: CASSAMTGSQPQHF.